The sequence of this TCR beta chain was determined in a study of T cell responses to AZD1222 COVID-19 vaccine. With V trimmed by 5 bases and J by 8 bases, 8 bases remained unmatched. Germline V gene sequence: CDR1 SQVTM, CDR2 ANQGSEA. The CDR3 spans 13 residues. The repertoire was sequenced with immunoSEQ multiplex PCR; TCRdb's copy has only in-frame clones and lacks some. Of 44,000 or so clones in the sample, around three quarters are singletons; the top ten hold roughly 21%. The V and J genes are TRBV29-1 and TRBJ1-2; 10 bases map to TRBD1. The TCR originated in an adult who received the MenACWY meningococcal vaccine as a control. Material: peripheral blood, obtained 28 days after the second dose of the MenACWY control vaccine. CDR3 loop: CSVTRQGAGGYTF. The CDR3 nucleotides are TGCAGCGTTACGAGACAGGGGGCTGGGGGCTACACCTTC.